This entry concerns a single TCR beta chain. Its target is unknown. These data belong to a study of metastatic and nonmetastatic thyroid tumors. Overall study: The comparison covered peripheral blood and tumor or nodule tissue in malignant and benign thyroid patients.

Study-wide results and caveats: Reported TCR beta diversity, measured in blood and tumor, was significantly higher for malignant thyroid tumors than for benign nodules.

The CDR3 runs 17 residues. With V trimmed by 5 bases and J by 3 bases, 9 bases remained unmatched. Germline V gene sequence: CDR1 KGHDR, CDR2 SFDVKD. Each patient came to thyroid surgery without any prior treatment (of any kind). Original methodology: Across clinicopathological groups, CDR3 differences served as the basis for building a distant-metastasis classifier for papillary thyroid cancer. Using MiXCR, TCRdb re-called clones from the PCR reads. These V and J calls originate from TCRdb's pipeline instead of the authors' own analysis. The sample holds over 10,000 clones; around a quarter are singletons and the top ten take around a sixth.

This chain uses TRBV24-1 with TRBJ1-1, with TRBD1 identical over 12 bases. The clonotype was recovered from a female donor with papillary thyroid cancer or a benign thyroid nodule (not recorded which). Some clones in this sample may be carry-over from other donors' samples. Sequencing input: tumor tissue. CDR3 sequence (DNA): TGTGCCACCAGTGGGAGCCCGGGACAGGGGGCCCACACTGAAGCTTTCTTT. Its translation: CATSGSPGQGAHTEAFF.